This TCR beta chain was identified during a study of T-cell reconstitution after alpha-beta-depleted transplantation in children. This sample's TCRbeta library carried unique molecular identifier barcodes. TCRdb passed the PCR reads through MiXCR, listing each CDR3 protein once. The sample has around 530,000 distinct CDR3 sequences, roughly 33% seen once. The V and J ends lost 3 bases and 2 bases respectively, with 12 bases between them. The CDR3 runs 14 residues. Germline V CDR1 and CDR2: DFQATT, SNEGSKA (reference sequence). The source of this sequence is a human donor who donated a stem cell graft to a child with aplastic anemia. V and J are TRBV20-1 and TRBJ2-3; D unresolved. The sample consisted of PBMCs from the stem cell graft donor, taken from the stem cell graft. The CDR3 reads CSARAPGNTDTQYF. For the CDR3, the DNA is TGCAGTGCTAGGGCCCCGGGCAACACAGATACGCAGTATTTT.